Listed below are T cell receptor beta chains from one sample, sequenced in a study of T cell responses to AZD1222 COVID-19 vaccine. This table comes from immunoSEQ multiplex PCR, and its TCRdb copy is limited to in-frame clones, with some not included. This sample has some 150,000 clones; about nine tenths occur once, and the top ten carry 3% to 3.5%. Sequencing used peripheral blood, obtained 28 days after the second AZD1222 dose. The source of these receptors is an adult who received the AZD1222 COVID-19 vaccine. Both conserved end residues are part of each CDR3. Each record gives: CDR3 protein, CDR3 DNA, V gene, D gene, J gene. A D gene is named only where the DNA matches it firmly.

CASSLDVSGGNNSPLHF	TGTGCCAGCAGCTTAGATGTGTCCGGCGGTAATAATTCACCCCTCCACTTT	TRBV11-2	.	TRBJ1-6
CASSDGGLGYGYTF	TGTGCCAGCAGTGATGGGGGGCTTGGCTATGGCTACACCTTC	TRBV25-1	.	TRBJ1-2
CASSFSTGDTQYF	TGTGCCAGCAGCTTCTCGACAGGCGATACGCAGTATTTT	TRBV11-3	.	TRBJ2-3
CASSLAGTRNEQFF	TGTGCCAGCAGCTTAGCCGGGACTAGAAATGAGCAGTTCTTC	TRBV7-9	TRBD2	TRBJ2-1
CATWSGTGGDGYTF	TGTGCCACTTGGTCCGGGACAGGGGGCGATGGCTACACCTTC	TRBV24-1	TRBD1	TRBJ1-2
CASSIDRDTEAFF	TGTGCCAGTAGTATAGATCGGGACACTGAAGCTTTCTTT	TRBV19	.	TRBJ1-1
CSVGVAGSGELFF	TGCAGCGTTGGGGTAGCGGGATCCGGGGAGCTGTTTTTT	TRBV29-1	TRBD2	TRBJ2-2
CASRAGQGVGYGYTF	TGCGCCAGCAGGGCCGGACAGGGGGTCGGCTATGGCTACACCTTC	TRBV5-1	TRBD1	TRBJ1-2
CASSQAGTSGVIGTGELFF	TGTGCCAGCAGCCAGGCCGGGACTAGCGGGGTAATAGGCACCGGGGAGCTGTTTTTT	TRBV4-2	TRBD2	TRBJ2-2
CAWAGQSTDTQYF	TGTGCCTGGGCGGGACAAAGCACAGATACGCAGTATTTT	TRBV30	.	TRBJ2-3
CSGQTANTEAFF	TGCAGCGGCCAGACAGCGAACACTGAAGCTTTCTTT	TRBV29-1	.	TRBJ1-1
CASSRVEGACYEQYF	TGCGCCAGCAGCCGGGTTGAGGGGGCATGCTACGAGCAGTACTTC	TRBV23-1	TRBD1	TRBJ2-7
CASSSPGQGTYEQYF	TGTGCCAGCAGTTCACCGGGACAGGGAACCTACGAGCAGTACTTC	TRBV6-5	TRBD1	TRBJ2-7
CASSESEQGRYEQYF	TGCGCCAGCAGTGAGTCGGAACAGGGGCGCTACGAGCAGTACTTC	TRBV10-1	TRBD1	TRBJ2-7
CASSVDRGLSYTEAFF	TGTGCCAGCAGCGTAGACAGGGGTCTTTCGTACACTGAAGCTTTCTTT	TRBV9	TRBD1	TRBJ1-1
CASSPAGAVNTEAFF	TGTGCCAGCAGCCCTGCCGGGGCTGTGAACACTGAAGCTTTCTTT	TRBV5-5	.	TRBJ1-1
CASSPQTDRPETQYF	TGTGCCAGCTCACCACAGACAGACCGTCCAGAGACCCAGTACTTC	TRBV18	.	TRBJ2-5
CASSPSSVQHSYEQYF	TGTGCCAGCAGCCCATCCAGCGTGCAACACTCCTACGAGCAGTACTTC	TRBV3-1/TRBV3-2	.	TRBJ2-7
CASSQGTSYNEQFF	TGTGCCAGCAGCCAAGGGACTAGTTACAATGAGCAGTTCTTC	TRBV5-4	TRBD2	TRBJ2-1
CSASSGNSYEQYF	TGCAGTGCTAGTTCCGGGAACTCCTACGAGCAGTACTTC	TRBV20-1	.	TRBJ2-7
CASSQAPSGRTKEAFF	TGCGCCAGCAGCCAAGCCCCCTCGGGGAGGACCAAGGAAGCTTTCTTT	TRBV4-1	.	TRBJ1-1
CASSLPGSTEAFF	TGTGCCAGCAGCTTGCCGGGCTCCACTGAAGCTTTCTTT	TRBV5-6	.	TRBJ1-1